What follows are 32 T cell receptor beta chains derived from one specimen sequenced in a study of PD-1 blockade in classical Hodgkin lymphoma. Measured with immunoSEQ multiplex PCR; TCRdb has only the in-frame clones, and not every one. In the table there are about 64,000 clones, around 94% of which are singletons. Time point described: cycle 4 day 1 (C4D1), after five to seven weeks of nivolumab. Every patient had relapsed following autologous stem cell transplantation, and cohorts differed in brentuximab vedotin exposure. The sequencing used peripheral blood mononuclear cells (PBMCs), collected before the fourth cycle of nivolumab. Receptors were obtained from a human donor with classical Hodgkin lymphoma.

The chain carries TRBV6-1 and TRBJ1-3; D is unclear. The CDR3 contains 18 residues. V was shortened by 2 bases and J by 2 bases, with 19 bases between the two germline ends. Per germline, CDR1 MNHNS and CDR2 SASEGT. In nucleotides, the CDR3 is TGTGCCAGCAGTGAATATGCACTTTACCCGTGGGCTGGAAACACCATATATTTT. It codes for CASSEYALYPWAGNTIYF.

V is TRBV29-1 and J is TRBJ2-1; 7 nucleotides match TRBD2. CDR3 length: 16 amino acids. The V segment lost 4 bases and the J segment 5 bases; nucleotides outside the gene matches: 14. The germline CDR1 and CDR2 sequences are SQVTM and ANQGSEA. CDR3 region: CSVGATILAANNEQFF. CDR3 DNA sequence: TGCAGCGTTGGCGCCACTATCCTAGCGGCGAACAATGAGCAGTTCTTC.

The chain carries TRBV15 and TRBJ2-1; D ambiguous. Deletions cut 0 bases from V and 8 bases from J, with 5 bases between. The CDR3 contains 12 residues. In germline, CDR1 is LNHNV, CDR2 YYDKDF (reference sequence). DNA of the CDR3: TGTGCCACCAGCAGAGATTTCTATGAGCAGTTCTTC. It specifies CATSRDFYEQFF.

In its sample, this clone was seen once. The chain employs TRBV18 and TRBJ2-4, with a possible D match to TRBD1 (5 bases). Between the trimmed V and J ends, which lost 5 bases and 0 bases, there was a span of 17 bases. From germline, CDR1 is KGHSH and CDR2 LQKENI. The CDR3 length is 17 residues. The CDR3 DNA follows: TGTGCCAGCTCAGAGCAGGGCCGACAACTAGCCAAAAACATTCAGTACTTC. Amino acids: CASSEQGRQLAKNIQYF.

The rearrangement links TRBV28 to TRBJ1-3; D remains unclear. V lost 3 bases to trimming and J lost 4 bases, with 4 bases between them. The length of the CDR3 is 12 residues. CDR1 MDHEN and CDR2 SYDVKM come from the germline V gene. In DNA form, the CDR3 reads TGTGCCAGCAGTTTGGCGGGAAACACCATATATTTT. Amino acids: CASSLAGNTIYF.

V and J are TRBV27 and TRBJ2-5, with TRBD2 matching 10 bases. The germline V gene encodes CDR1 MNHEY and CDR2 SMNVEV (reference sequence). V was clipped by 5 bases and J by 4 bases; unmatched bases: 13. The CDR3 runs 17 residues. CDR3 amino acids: CASSASFGLAGVETQYF. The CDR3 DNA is TGTGCCAGCAGTGCTAGTTTCGGGCTAGCGGGAGTAGAGACCCAGTACTTC.

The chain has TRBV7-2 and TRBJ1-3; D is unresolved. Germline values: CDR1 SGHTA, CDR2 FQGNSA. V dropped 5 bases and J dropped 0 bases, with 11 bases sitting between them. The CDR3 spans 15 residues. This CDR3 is CASSRGPTSGNTIYF. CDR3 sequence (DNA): TGTGCCAGCAGCCGAGGACCGACCTCTGGAAACACCATATATTTT.

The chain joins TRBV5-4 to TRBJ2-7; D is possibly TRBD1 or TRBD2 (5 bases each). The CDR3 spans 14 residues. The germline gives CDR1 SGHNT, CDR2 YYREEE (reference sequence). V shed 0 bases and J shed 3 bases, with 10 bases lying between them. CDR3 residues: CASSLVGTGYEQYF. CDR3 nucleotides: TGTGCCAGCAGCTTGGTAGGGACGGGCTACGAGCAGTACTTC.

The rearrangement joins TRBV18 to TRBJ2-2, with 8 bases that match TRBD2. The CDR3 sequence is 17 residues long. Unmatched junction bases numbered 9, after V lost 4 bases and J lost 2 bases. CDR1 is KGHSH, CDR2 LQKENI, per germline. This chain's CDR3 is CASSLLAEKRNTGELFF. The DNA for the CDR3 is TGTGCCAGCTCACTACTAGCGGAAAAACGAAACACCGGGGAGCTGTTTTTT. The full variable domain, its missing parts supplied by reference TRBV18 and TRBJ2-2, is NAGVMQNPRHLVRRRGQEARLRCSPMKGHSHVYWYRQLPEEGLKFMVYLQKENIIDESGMPKERFSAEFPKEGPSILRIQQVVRGDSAAYFCASSLLAEKRNTGELFFGEGSRLTVL.

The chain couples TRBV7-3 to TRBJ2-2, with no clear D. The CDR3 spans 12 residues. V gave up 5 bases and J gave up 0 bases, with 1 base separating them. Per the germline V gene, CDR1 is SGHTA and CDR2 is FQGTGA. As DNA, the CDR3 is TGTGCCAGCAGCACGAACACCGGGGAGCTGTTTTTT. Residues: CASSTNTGELFF.

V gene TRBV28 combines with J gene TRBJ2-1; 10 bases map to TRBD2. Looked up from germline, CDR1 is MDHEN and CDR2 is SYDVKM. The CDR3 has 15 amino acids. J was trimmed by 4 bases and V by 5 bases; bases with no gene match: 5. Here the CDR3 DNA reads TGTGCCAGCAGTCCTCTAGCGGGGGCGTACAATGAGCAGTTCTTC. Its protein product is CASSPLAGAYNEQFF.

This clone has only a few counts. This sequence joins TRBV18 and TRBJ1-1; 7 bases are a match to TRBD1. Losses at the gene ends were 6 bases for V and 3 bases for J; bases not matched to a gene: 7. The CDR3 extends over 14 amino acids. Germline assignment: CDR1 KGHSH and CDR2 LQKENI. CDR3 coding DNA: TGTGCCAGCTCCGGGACAGTCCTGGACACTGAAGCTTTCTTT. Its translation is CASSGTVLDTEAFF. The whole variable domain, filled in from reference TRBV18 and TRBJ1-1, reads NAGVMQNPRHLVRRRGQEARLRCSPMKGHSHVYWYRQLPEEGLKFMVYLQKENIIDESGMPKERFSAEFPKEGPSILRIQQVVRGDSAAYFCASSGTVLDTEAFFGQGTRLTVV.

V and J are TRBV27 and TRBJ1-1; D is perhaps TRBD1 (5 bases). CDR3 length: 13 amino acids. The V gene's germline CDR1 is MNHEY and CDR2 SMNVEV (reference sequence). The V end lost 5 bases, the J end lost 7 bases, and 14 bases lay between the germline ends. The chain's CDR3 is CASSPPQGIEAFF. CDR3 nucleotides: TGTGCCAGCAGTCCGCCGCAGGGAATTGAAGCTTTCTTT.

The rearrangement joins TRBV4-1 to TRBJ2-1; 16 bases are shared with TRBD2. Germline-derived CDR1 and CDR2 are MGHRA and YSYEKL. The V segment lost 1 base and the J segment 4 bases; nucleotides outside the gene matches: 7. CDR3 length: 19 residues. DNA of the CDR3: TGCGCCAGCAGCCAAGTGGGACTAGCGGGAGGGCCGGGTTACAATGAGCAGTTCTTC. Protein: CASSQVGLAGGPGYNEQFF.

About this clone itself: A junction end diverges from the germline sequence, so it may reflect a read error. The CDR3 sequence: CASSLDPGGNSEAFF. In DNA, the CDR3 is TGTGCCAGCAGCTTAGACCCGGGGGGGAACTCTGAAGCTTTCTTT. J is TRBJ1-1 and V is TRBV7-2, with D possibly matching TRBD1 (5 bases). Germline V gives CDR1 SGHTA, CDR2 FQGNSA. This CDR3 spans 15 amino acids.

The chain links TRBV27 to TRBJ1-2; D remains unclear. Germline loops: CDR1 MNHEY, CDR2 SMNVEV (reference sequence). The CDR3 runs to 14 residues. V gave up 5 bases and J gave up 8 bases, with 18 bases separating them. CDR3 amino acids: CASSPGDGPLGYTF. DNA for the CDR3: TGTGCCAGCAGTCCCGGGGATGGCCCCCTGGGCTACACCTTC.

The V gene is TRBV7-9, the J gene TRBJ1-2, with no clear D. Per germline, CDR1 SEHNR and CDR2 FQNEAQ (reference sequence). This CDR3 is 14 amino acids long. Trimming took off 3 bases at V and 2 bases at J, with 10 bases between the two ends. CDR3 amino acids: CASSFQVGNYGYTF. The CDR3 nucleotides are TGTGCCAGCAGCTTCCAGGTCGGAAACTATGGCTACACCTTC.

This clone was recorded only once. CDR3 sequence: CASSGGDRDFDTEAFF. In DNA, the CDR3 is TGTGCCAGCAGTGGTGGGGACAGGGACTTTGACACTGAAGCTTTCTTT. The chain employs TRBV2 and TRBJ1-1; 9 bases map to TRBD1. Losses at the gene ends were 4 bases for V and 3 bases for J; bases not matched to a gene: 9. The germline CDR1 and CDR2 sequences are SNHLY and FYNNEI. The CDR3 consists of 16 residues.

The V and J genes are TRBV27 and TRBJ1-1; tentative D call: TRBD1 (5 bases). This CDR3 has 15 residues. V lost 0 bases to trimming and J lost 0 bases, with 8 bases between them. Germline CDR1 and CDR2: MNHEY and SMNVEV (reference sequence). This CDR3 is CASSLSWGMNTEAFF. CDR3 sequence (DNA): TGTGCCAGCAGTTTATCGTGGGGGATGAACACTGAAGCTTTCTTT.

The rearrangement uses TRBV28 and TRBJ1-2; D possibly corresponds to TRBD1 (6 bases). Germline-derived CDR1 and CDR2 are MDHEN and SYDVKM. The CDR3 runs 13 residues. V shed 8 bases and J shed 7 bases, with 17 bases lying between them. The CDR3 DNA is TGTGCCAGCCTCCCCGGGGGCAGGTTTGGCTACACCTTC. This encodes CASLPGGRFGYTF.

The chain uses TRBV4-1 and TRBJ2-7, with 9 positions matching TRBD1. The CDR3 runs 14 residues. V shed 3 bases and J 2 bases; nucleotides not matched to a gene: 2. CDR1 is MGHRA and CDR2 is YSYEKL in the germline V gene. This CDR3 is CASSQGQGAYEQYF. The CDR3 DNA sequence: TGCGCCAGCAGCCAGGGACAGGGCGCCTACGAGCAGTACTTC.

As DNA, the CDR3 is TGTGCCAGCAGCTCCCCAATGAACACTGAAGCTTTCTTT. This translates into CASSSPMNTEAFF. The chain links TRBV7-6 to TRBJ1-1; D is ambiguous. The CDR3 spans 13 residues. Germline CDR1 SGHVS, CDR2 FNYEAQ. V was shortened by 4 bases and J by 0 bases, with 6 bases between the two germline ends.

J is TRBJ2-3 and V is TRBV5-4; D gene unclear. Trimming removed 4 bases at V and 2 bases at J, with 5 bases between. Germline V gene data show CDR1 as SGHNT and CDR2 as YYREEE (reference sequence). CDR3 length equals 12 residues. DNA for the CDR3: TGTGCCAGCAGCCCAGACACAGATACGCAGTATTTT. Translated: CASSPDTDTQYF. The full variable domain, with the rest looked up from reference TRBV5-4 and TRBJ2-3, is ETGVTQSPTHLIKTRGQQVTLRCSSQSGHNTVSWYQQALGQGPQFIFQYYREEENGRGNFPPRFSGLQFPNYSSELNVNALELDDSALYLCASSPDTDTQYFGPGTRLTVL.

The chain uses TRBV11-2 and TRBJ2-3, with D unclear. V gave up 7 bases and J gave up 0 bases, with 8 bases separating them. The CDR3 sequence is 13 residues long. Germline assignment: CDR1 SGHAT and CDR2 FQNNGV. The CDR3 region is CASKPRSTDTQYF. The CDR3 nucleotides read TGTGCCAGCAAGCCTAGAAGCACAGATACGCAGTATTTT.

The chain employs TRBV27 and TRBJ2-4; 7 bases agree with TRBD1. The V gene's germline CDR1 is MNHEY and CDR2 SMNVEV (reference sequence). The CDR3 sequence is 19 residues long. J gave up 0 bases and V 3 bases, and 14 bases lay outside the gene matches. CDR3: CASSFFLPPGQRAKNIQYF. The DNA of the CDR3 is TGTGCCAGCAGTTTCTTTTTACCTCCGGGACAGCGAGCCAAAAACATTCAGTACTTC.

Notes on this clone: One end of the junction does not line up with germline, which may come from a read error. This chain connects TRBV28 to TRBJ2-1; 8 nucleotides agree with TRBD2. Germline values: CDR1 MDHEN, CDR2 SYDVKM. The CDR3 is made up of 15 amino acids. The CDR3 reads CATSKRGSSYNEQFF. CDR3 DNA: TGTGCCACCAGTAAGCGGGGGAGCTCCTACAATGAGCAGTTCTTC.

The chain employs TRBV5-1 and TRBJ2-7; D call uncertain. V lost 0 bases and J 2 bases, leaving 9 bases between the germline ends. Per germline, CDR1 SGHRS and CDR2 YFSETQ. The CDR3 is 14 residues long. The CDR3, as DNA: TGCGCCAGCAGCTTGGTTCTATTTACCTACGAGCAGTACTTC. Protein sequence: CASSLVLFTYEQYF.

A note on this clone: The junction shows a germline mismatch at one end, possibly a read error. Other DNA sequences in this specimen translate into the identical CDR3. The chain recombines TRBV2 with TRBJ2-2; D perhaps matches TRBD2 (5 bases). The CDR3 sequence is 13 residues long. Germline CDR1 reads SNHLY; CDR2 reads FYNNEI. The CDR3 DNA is TGTGCCAGCAGATCCCTAGCTGCCGGAGAGCTGTTTTTT. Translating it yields CASRSLAAGELFF.

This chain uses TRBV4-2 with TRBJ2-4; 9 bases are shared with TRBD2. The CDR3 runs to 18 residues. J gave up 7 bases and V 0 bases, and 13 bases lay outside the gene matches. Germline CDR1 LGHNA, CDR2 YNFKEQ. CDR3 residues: CASSQDLTMGGGANIQYF. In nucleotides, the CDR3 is TGTGCCAGCAGCCAAGATCTTACTATGGGCGGGGGGGCTAACATTCAGTACTTC.

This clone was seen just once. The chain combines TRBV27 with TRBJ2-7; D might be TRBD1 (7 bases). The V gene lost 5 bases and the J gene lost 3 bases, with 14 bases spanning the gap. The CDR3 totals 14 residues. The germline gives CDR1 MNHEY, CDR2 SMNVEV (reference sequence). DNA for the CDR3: TGTGCCAGCAGTGAGGGGGCGGGATTCTACGAGCAGTACTTC. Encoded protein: CASSEGAGFYEQYF.

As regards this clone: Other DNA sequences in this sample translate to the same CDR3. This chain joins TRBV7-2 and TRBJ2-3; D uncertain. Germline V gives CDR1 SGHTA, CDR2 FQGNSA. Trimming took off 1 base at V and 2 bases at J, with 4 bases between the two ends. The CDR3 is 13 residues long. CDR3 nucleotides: TGTGCCAGCAGCTTAGGCTTCACAGATACGCAGTATTTT. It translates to CASSLGFTDTQYF. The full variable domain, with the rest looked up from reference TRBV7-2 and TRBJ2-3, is GAGVSQSPSNKVTEKGKDVELRCDPISGHTALYWYRQSLGQGLEFLIYFQGNSAPDKSGLPSDRFSAERTGGSVSTLTIQRTQQEDSAVYLCASSLGFTDTQYFGPGTRLTVL.

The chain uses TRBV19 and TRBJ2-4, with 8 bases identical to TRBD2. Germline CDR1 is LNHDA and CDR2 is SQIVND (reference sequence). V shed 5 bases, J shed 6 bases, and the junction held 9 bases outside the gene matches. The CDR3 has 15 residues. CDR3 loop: CASSRPAGEVNIQYF. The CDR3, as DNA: TGTGCCAGTAGTCGTCCAGCGGGAGAGGTAAACATTCAGTACTTC.